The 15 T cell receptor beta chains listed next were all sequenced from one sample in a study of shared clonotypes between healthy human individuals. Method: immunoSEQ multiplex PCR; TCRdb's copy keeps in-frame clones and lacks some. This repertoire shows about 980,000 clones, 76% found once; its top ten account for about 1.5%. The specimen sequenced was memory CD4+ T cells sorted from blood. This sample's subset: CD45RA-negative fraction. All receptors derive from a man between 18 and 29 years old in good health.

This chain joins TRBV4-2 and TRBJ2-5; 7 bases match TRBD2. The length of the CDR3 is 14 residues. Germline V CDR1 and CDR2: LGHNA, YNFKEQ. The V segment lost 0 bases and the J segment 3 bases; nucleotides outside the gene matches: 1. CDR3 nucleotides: TGTGCCAGCAGCCAAGATCGGGGGGAAGAGACCCAGTACTTC. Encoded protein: CASSQDRGEETQYF.

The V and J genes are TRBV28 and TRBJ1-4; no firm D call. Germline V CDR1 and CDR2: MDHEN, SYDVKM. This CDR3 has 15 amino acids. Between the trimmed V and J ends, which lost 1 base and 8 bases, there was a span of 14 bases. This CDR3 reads CASSLSYTRREKLFF. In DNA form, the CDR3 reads TGTGCCAGCAGTTTATCATACACCCGGAGGGAAAAACTGTTTTTT.

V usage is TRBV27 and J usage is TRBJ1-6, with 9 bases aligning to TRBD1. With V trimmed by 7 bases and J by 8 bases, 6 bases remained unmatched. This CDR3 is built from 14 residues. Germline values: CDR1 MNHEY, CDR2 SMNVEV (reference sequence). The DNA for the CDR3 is TGTGCCAGCACCGGACAGGGGCTTTATTCACCCCTCCACTTT. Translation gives CASTGQGLYSPLHF.

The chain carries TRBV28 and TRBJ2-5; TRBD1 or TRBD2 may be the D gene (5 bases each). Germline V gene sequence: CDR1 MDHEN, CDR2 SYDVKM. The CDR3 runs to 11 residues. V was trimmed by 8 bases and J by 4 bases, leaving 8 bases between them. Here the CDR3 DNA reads TGTGCCAGCGGGGGTGCAGAGACCCAGTACTTC. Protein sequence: CASGGAETQYF.

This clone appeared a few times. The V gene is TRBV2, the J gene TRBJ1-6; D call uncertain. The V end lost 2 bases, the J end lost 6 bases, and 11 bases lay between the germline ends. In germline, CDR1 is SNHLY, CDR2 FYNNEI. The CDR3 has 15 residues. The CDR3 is CASSETWQSNSPLHF. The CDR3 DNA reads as TGTGCCAGCAGTGAAACTTGGCAGTCTAATTCACCCCTCCACTTT.

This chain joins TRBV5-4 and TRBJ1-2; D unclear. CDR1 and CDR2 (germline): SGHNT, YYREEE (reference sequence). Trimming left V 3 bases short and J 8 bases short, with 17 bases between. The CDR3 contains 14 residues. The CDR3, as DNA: TGTGCCAGCAGCTGGGTTGCCTCCGGAGAAGGCTACACCTTC. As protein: CASSWVASGEGYTF.

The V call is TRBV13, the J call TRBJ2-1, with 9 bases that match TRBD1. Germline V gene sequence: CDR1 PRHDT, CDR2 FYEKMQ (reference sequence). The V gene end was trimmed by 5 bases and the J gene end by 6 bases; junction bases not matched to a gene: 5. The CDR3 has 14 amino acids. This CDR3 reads CASSPWDRANEQFF. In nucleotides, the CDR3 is TGTGCCAGCAGCCCCTGGGACAGGGCCAATGAGCAGTTCTTC.

The CDR3 DNA reads as TGTGCCAGCAGCTTGGGCCTTTGGGGGAATCTTGAAGCTTTCTTT. The encoded protein is CASSLGLWGNLEAFF. V is TRBV5-6 and J is TRBJ1-1; perhaps TRBD1 as D (5 bases). Germline CDR1 SGHDT, CDR2 YYEEEE. This CDR3 is built from 15 residues. V was shortened by 0 bases and J by 7 bases, with 16 bases between the two germline ends.

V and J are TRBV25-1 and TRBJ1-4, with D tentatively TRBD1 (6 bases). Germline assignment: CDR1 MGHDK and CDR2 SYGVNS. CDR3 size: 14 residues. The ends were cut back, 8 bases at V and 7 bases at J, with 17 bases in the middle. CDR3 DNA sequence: TGTGCCAGCGGTCAACAGGGCACGGGTGAAAAACTGTTTTTT. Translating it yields CASGQQGTGEKLFF.

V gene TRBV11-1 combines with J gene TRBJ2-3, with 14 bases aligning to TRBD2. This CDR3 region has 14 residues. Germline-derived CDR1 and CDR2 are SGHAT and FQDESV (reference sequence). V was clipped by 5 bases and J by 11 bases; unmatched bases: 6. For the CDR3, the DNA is TGTGCCAGCAGCCCTGGACTAGCGGGGGGCGGGCAGTATTTT. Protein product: CASSPGLAGGGQYF.

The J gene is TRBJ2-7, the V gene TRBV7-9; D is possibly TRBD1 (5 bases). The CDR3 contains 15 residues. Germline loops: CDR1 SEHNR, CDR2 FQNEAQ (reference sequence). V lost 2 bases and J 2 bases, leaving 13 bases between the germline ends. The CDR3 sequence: CASSLLPGSTYEQYF. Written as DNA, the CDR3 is TGTGCCAGCAGCTTACTCCCAGGGTCCACCTACGAGCAGTACTTC.

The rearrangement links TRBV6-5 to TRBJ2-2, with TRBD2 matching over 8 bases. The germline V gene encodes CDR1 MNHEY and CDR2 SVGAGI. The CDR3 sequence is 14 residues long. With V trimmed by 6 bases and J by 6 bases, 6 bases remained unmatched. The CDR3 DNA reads TGTGCCAGCAGATACGGTAGCGGGGCCGGGGAGCTGTTTTTT. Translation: CASRYGSGAGELFF.

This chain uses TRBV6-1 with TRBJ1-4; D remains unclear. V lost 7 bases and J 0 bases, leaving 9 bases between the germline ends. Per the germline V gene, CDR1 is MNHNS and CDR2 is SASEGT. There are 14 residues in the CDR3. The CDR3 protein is CASNSRSTNEKLFF. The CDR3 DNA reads TGTGCCAGCAATTCCAGGTCAACTAATGAAAAACTGTTTTTT.

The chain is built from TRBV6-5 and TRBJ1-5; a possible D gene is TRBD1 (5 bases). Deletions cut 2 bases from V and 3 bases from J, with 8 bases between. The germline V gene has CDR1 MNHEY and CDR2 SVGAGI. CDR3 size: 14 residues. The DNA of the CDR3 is TGTGCCAGCAGTTACGGGGCAGACAATCAGCCCCAGCATTTT. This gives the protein CASSYGADNQPQHF.

The CDR3 coding sequence is TGTGCCAGCAGCTCCCCCGGGACTAGGACCAATGAGCAGTTCTTC. Protein sequence: CASSSPGTRTNEQFF. This chain uses TRBV7-9 with TRBJ2-1; 8 nucleotides match TRBD2. V lost 4 bases to trimming and J lost 6 bases; unmatched junction nucleotides: 8. CDR1 is SEHNR, CDR2 FQNEAQ, per germline (reference sequence). The CDR3 extends over 15 amino acids.